The 12 T cell receptor beta chains below come from one sample, sequenced in a study of T cell changes during pregnancy in multiple sclerosis. The assay was immunoSEQ multiplex PCR, and TCRdb's table has in-frame clones only and misses some. In the table there are 100,000 or so clones, 90% to 95% of which are singletons. The material was peripheral blood, obtained in the second trimester of pregnancy. Receptors were obtained from a female donor with multiple sclerosis, enrolled in a pregnancy study.

This clone was seen once. This sequence joins TRBV28 and TRBJ1-5, with D possibly being TRBD1 (5 bases). Deletions cut 8 bases from V and 11 bases from J, with 13 bases between. Germline V gene lookup returns CDR1 MDHEN and CDR2 SYDVKM. The CDR3 length is 11 residues. CDR3 in amino acids: CASGESRAQHF. The CDR3 nucleotides are TGTGCCAGCGGAGAGAGCAGGGCCCAGCATTTT.

The chain couples TRBV5-4 to TRBJ2-3; 9 bases fit TRBD2. From germline, CDR1 is SGHNT and CDR2 YYREEE (reference sequence). The CDR3 length is 17 residues. With V trimmed by 4 bases and J by 0 bases, 9 bases remained unmatched. CDR3 in amino acids: CASSSQGGGGSTDTQYF. The CDR3 region has the DNA TGTGCCAGCAGCAGCCAGGGCGGGGGGGGTAGCACAGATACGCAGTATTTT.

The CDR3 DNA reads TGTGCCAGCAGCTTACCACAGGGAGCGGATGGCTACACCTTC. This sequence encodes CASSLPQGADGYTF. The chain joins TRBV7-2 to TRBJ1-2, with D possibly TRBD1 on 6 matching bases. Germline V gives CDR1 SGHTA, CDR2 FQGNSA. The ends were cut back, 2 bases at V and 6 bases at J, with 13 bases in the middle. The CDR3 sequence is 14 residues long. The entire variable domain, with the rest obtained from reference TRBV7-2 and TRBJ1-2, is as follows: GAGVSQSPSNKVTEKGKDVELRCDPISGHTALYWYRQSLGQGLEFLIYFQGNSAPDKSGLPSDRFSAERTGGSVSTLTIQRTQQEDSAVYLCASSLPQGADGYTFGSGTRLTVV.

The V and J genes are TRBV27 and TRBJ1-6, with TRBD1 identical over 7 bases. The trim removed 3 bases at V and 7 bases at J, leaving 6 bases unmatched. Germline assignment: CDR1 MNHEY and CDR2 SMNVEV (reference sequence). There are 15 residues in the CDR3. DNA for the CDR3: TGTGCCAGCAGTTTGGTGGGGACAGTAAATTCACCCCTCCACTTT. It yields the protein CASSLVGTVNSPLHF.

The V call is TRBV6-1, the J call TRBJ1-5; the D gene is possibly TRBD1 (5 bases). Germline V gene sequence: CDR1 MNHNS, CDR2 SASEGT. The CDR3 consists of 14 residues. The V and J ends lost 6 bases and 1 base respectively, with 10 bases between them. The CDR3 protein is CASRTAISNQPQHF. CDR3 DNA sequence: TGTGCCAGCAGGACAGCCATAAGCAATCAGCCCCAGCATTTT.

The chain carries TRBV7-2 and TRBJ2-7; 9 positions agree with TRBD1. The CDR3 has 14 residues. Germline loops: CDR1 SGHTA, CDR2 FQGNSA. V lost 5 bases and J lost 2; bases outside the gene matches: 4. The CDR3 reads CASSRDRVTYEQYF. CDR3 DNA: TGTGCCAGCAGCCGGGACAGGGTAACCTACGAGCAGTACTTC.

The V call is TRBV27, the J call TRBJ2-6; TRBD1 is a possible D gene (6 bases). Germline CDR1 is MNHEY and CDR2 is SMNVEV (reference sequence). Trimming took off 7 bases at V and 5 bases at J, with 12 bases between the two ends. The CDR3 length is 14 residues. CDR3 amino acids: CASTSRGRANVLTF. The CDR3 DNA is TGTGCCAGCACCTCCAGGGGAAGGGCCAACGTCCTGACTTTC.

This chain links TRBV7-8 with TRBJ2-5, with D maybe TRBD1 (6 bases). The germline gives CDR1 SGHVS, CDR2 FQNEAQ. V lost 5 bases and J lost 1, with 11 bases in between. CDR3 length equals 14 residues. In nucleotides, the CDR3 is TGTGCCAGCAGCCGTGACAGGATCCAAGAGACCCAGTACTTC. It specifies CASSRDRIQETQYF.

The chain links TRBV5-1 to TRBJ2-6, with TRBD1 matching 10 bases. The CDR3 has 17 residues. Germline CDR1 is SGHRS and CDR2 is YFSETQ. Unmatched junction bases numbered 8, after V lost 4 bases and J lost 4 bases. As DNA, the CDR3 is TGCGCCAGCAGCCTGGGCGACAGGGGGCCCGGGGCCAACGTCCTGACTTTC. It encodes CASSLGDRGPGANVLTF.

The chain recombines TRBV9 with TRBJ1-4; TRBD1 agrees at 8 bases. Trimming removed 2 bases from V and 4 bases from J; junction bases left unmatched: 10. In germline, CDR1 is SGDLS, CDR2 YYNGEE. The CDR3 extends over 17 amino acids. The CDR3 is CASSVTAGTGLNEKLFF. DNA for the CDR3: TGTGCCAGCAGCGTCACAGCCGGGACAGGTCTTAATGAAAAACTGTTTTTT.

The chain has TRBV7-8 and TRBJ1-2; D not certain. The length of the CDR3 is 16 residues. V gave up 5 bases and J gave up 0 bases, with 16 bases separating them. Per germline, CDR1 SGHVS and CDR2 FQNEAQ. CDR3 nucleotide sequence: TGTGCCAGCAGCAAAGAGTCGGGATGGGCTAACTATGGCTACACCTTC. This translates into CASSKESGWANYGYTF.

This CDR3 is CAWREPGAYEQYF. In DNA form, the CDR3 reads TGTGCCTGGAGGGAGCCAGGGGCCTACGAGCAGTACTTC. This chain links TRBV30 with TRBJ2-7, with D possibly TRBD1 on 6 matching bases. Germline CDR1 is GTSNPN and CDR2 is SVGIG (reference sequence). Trimming cost V 3 bases and J 2 bases, with 11 bases left between them. The CDR3 extends over 13 amino acids.